These 31 T cell receptor beta chains were sequenced from one sample in a study of cytomegalovirus exposure and HLA in healthy donors. A multiplex PCR was run with 60 Vbeta primers and 13 Jbeta primers. Clones were read by immunoSEQ multiplex PCR, and TCRdb kept only the in-frame ones, dropping some. This table holds tens of thousands of clones, roughly four fifths found once. Sequencing was carried out using PBMCs. These receptor sequences come from a woman aged 25 to 39 in good health and CMV-seronegative.

The chain has TRBV21-1 and TRBJ2-3; TRBD2 is taken as the D call from the table, unchecked against the DNA. TRBV21-1 corresponds to a pseudogene. This CDR3 is 16 amino acids long. The CDR3 here is CASSKVERELTDTQYF. The CDR3 DNA is TGTGCCAGCAGCAAAGTCGAGCGGGAGTTGACAGATACGCAGTATTTT.

V is TRBV15 and J is TRBJ2-1; D gene unclear. The germline gives CDR1 LNHNV, CDR2 YYDKDF (reference sequence). The V end lost 1 base, the J end lost 4 bases, and 2 bases lay between the germline ends. CDR3 length: 12 amino acids. For the CDR3, the DNA is TGTGCCACCAGCAGAGCATACAATGAGCAGTTCTTC. It translates to CATSRAYNEQFF.

V is TRBV28 and J is TRBJ2-1, with 11 bases matching TRBD2. This CDR3 is built from 17 residues. V lost 1 base, J lost 9 bases, and 11 bases stayed unmatched. Germline V gives CDR1 MDHEN, CDR2 SYDVKM. As DNA, the CDR3 is TGTGCCAGCAGTTTATTGAGGTTAGCGGGAGGGCGGGGTGAGCAGTTCTTC. It translates to CASSLLRLAGGRGEQFF.

To note about this clone: Its ends do not fully match the called genes, so a read error is possible. The gene calls are TRBV7-7 and TRBJ2-1; weak D call: TRBD2 (6 bases). Germline CDR1 reads SSHAT; CDR2 reads FNYEAQ (reference sequence). CDR3 length: 14 residues. CDR3 sequence: CASSSGEVNNEQFF. CDR3 bases: TGTGCTAGCAGCTCGGGGGAGGTAAACAATGAGCAGTTCTTC. Full variable domain (missing parts from reference TRBV7-7 and TRBJ2-1): GAGVSQSPRYKVTKRGQDVTLRCDPISSHATLYWYQQALGQGPEFLTYFNYEAQPDKSGLPSDRFSAERPEGSISTLTIQRTEQRDSAMYRCASSSGEVNNEQFFGPGTRLTVL.

The CDR3 DNA reads as TGTGCCAGCAGCCAGGCCCATGAGCAGTTCTTC. This encodes CASSQAHEQFF. V is TRBV2 and J is TRBJ2-1; D is unclear. The CDR3 is 11 residues long. V was clipped by 6 bases and J by 8 bases, with 8 bases between them. Germline V gene sequence: CDR1 SNHLY, CDR2 FYNNEI.

The chain is built from TRBV5-1 and TRBJ2-2, with TRBD2 matching over 8 bases. Germline trimming cut 0 bases from V and 5 bases from J; bases unmatched to any gene: 12. Germline assignment: CDR1 SGHRS and CDR2 YFSETQ. CDR3 length equals 18 residues. CDR3 DNA: TGCGCCAGCAGCTTGGGAGGTACTAGCGGTCGCCCGACCGGGGAGCTGTTTTTT. It is translated as CASSLGGTSGRPTGELFF. Supplemented by reference TRBV5-1 and TRBJ2-2, the full variable domain reads KAGVTQTPRYLIKTRGQQVTLSCSPISGHRSVSWYQQTPGQGLQFLFEYFSETQRNKGNFPGRFSGRQFSNSRSEMNVSTLELGDSALYLCASSLGGTSGRPTGELFFGEGSRLTVL.

The chain uses TRBV5-1 and TRBJ2-3, with 8 bases matching TRBD2. The germline V gene encodes CDR1 SGHRS and CDR2 YFSETQ. The ends lost 4 bases at V and 6 bases at J; junction bases unmatched: 16. CDR3 length: 17 amino acids. The CDR3 sequence: CASSAMTSAVWEDTQYF. The DNA of the CDR3 is TGCGCCAGCAGCGCTATGACTAGCGCAGTTTGGGAGGATACGCAGTATTTT.

The chain is built from TRBV18 and TRBJ2-2, with 9 nucleotides matching TRBD1. V lost 0 bases and J lost 6; bases outside the gene matches: 8. The CDR3 has 17 amino acids. Germline CDR1 KGHSH, CDR2 LQKENI. CDR3 region: CASSPPGQGLGAGELFF. CDR3 nucleotide sequence: TGTGCCAGCTCACCACCGGGACAGGGCTTGGGAGCCGGGGAGCTGTTTTTT. Complete variable domain (other parts from reference TRBV18 and TRBJ2-2): NAGVMQNPRHLVRRRGQEARLRCSPMKGHSHVYWYRQLPEEGLKFMVYLQKENIIDESGMPKERFSAEFPKEGPSILRIQQVVRGDSAAYFCASSPPGQGLGAGELFFGEGSRLTVL.

This clone was counted a few times. The V and J genes are TRBV7-8 and TRBJ2-2; 8 positions match TRBD2. This CDR3 contains 19 residues. Germline lookup yields CDR1 SGHVS and CDR2 FQNEAQ. Germline trimming cut 1 base from V and 7 bases from J; bases unmatched to any gene: 17. CDR3 amino acids: CASSLGGGIGLARVGELFF. CDR3 bases: TGTGCCAGCAGCTTAGGTGGGGGAATTGGACTAGCCAGGGTCGGGGAGCTGTTTTTT.

For the CDR3, the DNA is TGTGCCAGCAATAATCAGGGGGCAGCTGGCTACACCTTC. This gives the protein CASNNQGAAGYTF. The chain uses TRBV2 and TRBJ1-2; 8 nucleotides line up with TRBD1. With V trimmed by 7 bases and J by 7 bases, 8 bases remained unmatched. Germline V lookup: CDR1 SNHLY, CDR2 FYNNEI. This CDR3 has 13 amino acids.

The chain is built from TRBV19 and TRBJ1-1; D is ambiguous. CDR1 is LNHDA and CDR2 is SQIVND in the germline V gene (reference sequence). Trimming left V 1 base short and J 0 bases short, with 9 bases between. The CDR3 sequence is 15 residues long. The CDR3 DNA reads as TGTGCCAGTAGTATAGGGGGAGCAGTGAACACTGAAGCTTTCTTT. This gives the protein CASSIGGAVNTEAFF.

The V call is TRBV14, the J call TRBJ2-7, with D possibly TRBD2 on 6 matching bases. The CDR3 is 15 amino acids. Germline V gene sequence: CDR1 SGHDN, CDR2 FVKESK. Trimming cost V 0 bases and J 2 bases, with 11 bases left between them. CDR3: CASSQELGRPYEQYF. The CDR3 nucleotides are TGTGCCAGCAGCCAAGAGTTGGGGAGGCCCTACGAGCAGTACTTC.

The chain carries TRBV5-8 and TRBJ1-1; tentatively, D is TRBD1 (5 bases). Deletions cut 1 base from V and 0 bases from J, with 7 bases between. This CDR3 spans 14 amino acids. The germline CDR1 and CDR2 sequences are SGHTS and YDEGEE. CDR3 protein: CASSLRGLNTEAFF. The CDR3 DNA sequence: TGTGCCAGCAGCTTGAGGGGTTTGAACACTGAAGCTTTCTTT.

This chain joins TRBV28 and TRBJ2-3; TRBD2 might be the D (5 bases). The germline gives CDR1 MDHEN, CDR2 SYDVKM. The V end was cut by 5 bases, the J end by 0 bases, with 12 bases between. The CDR3 has 15 residues. Here the CDR3 DNA reads TGTGCCAGCAGTACGACTACCCCTAGCACAGATACGCAGTATTTT. It encodes CASSTTTPSTDTQYF.

V usage is TRBV19 and J usage is TRBJ2-2, with D maybe TRBD1 (5 bases). Germline V lookup: CDR1 LNHDA, CDR2 SQIVND (reference sequence). There are 14 residues in the CDR3. V was clipped by 5 bases and J by 6 bases, with 13 bases between them. CDR3 in amino acids: CASSPSQGAGELFF. The CDR3 coding sequence is TGTGCCAGTAGTCCATCTCAGGGCGCCGGGGAGCTGTTTTTT.

V gene TRBV25-1 combines with J gene TRBJ2-5, with 13 bases that match TRBD2. Per germline, CDR1 MGHDK and CDR2 SYGVNS. The length of the CDR3 is 18 residues. The ends lost 2 bases at V and 2 bases at J; junction bases unmatched: 8. Here the CDR3 DNA reads TGTGCCAGCAGTGAAATCGAATTGGGACTAGCGGGACAAGAGACCCAGTACTTC. It yields the protein CASSEIELGLAGQETQYF.

This chain uses TRBV1 with TRBJ2-1; TRBD2, the table's D call, was not compared with the DNA. TRBV1 is labeled a pseudogene. The CDR3 sequence is 15 residues long. The CDR3 nucleotides are TGCACCAGCAGCCAAGGGGACTGCACTTACAATGAGCAGTTCTTC. The encoded protein is CTSSQGDCTYNEQFF.

A single count supports this clone. This chain joins TRBV18 and TRBJ1-5, with TRBD1 identical over 9 bases. This CDR3 has 15 amino acids. With 2 bases clipped from V and 1 base from J, the junction kept 0 bases outside the gene matches. From germline, CDR1 is KGHSH and CDR2 LQKENI. In nucleotides, the CDR3 is TGTGCCAGCTCACCAGGACAGGGGAGCAATCAGCCCCAGCATTTT. As protein: CASSPGQGSNQPQHF. The whole variable domain, filled in from reference TRBV18 and TRBJ1-5, reads NAGVMQNPRHLVRRRGQEARLRCSPMKGHSHVYWYRQLPEEGLKFMVYLQKENIIDESGMPKERFSAEFPKEGPSILRIQQVVRGDSAAYFCASSPGQGSNQPQHFGDGTRLSIL.

The J gene is TRBJ1-2, the V gene TRBV5-4, with 8 bases that match TRBD1. J lost 4 bases, V lost 2 bases, and 13 bases had no gene match. This CDR3 spans 17 amino acids. Germline assignment: CDR1 SGHNT and CDR2 YYREEE (reference sequence). This chain's CDR3 is CASSFNQGAADIYGYTF. DNA of the CDR3: TGTGCCAGCAGCTTTAACCAGGGGGCTGCGGATATCTATGGCTACACCTTC.

This chain uses TRBV5-1 with TRBJ1-1; TRBD1 might be the D (5 bases). Germline CDR1 is SGHRS and CDR2 is YFSETQ. The CDR3 length is 14 residues. Trimming took off 0 bases at V and 5 bases at J, with 11 bases between the two ends. CDR3 bases: TGCGCCAGCAGCTTGGATAGGGGTGGGACTGAAGCTTTCTTT. This gives the protein CASSLDRGGTEAFF.

V gene TRBV19 combines with J gene TRBJ2-6; D perhaps matches TRBD1 (5 bases). V was trimmed by 9 bases and J by 2 bases, leaving 14 bases between them. Germline CDR1 is LNHDA and CDR2 is SQIVND (reference sequence). This CDR3 region has 15 residues. The CDR3 DNA is TGTGCCAGCCGATTCAGGGAAGCTGGGGCCAACGTCCTGACTTTC. This gives the protein CASRFREAGANVLTF.

The chain carries TRBV6-5 and TRBJ2-2; tentatively, D is TRBD1 (6 bases). V dropped 6 bases and J dropped 9 bases, with 14 bases sitting between them. The CDR3 length is 13 residues. Germline V lookup: CDR1 MNHEY, CDR2 SVGAGI. The CDR3 reads CASSGTISRELFF. CDR3 bases: TGTGCCAGCAGCGGGACAATCTCCAGGGAGCTGTTTTTT.

Only one count was recorded for this clone. The V call is TRBV11-3, the J call TRBJ2-7; D gene unclear. V was cut by 6 bases and J by 3 bases, with 18 bases left in between. The CDR3 totals 15 residues. Germline assignment: CDR1 SGHNT and CDR2 YENEEA. The CDR3 protein is CASSPAGVADYEQYF. DNA of the CDR3: TGTGCCAGCAGTCCGGCTGGTGTGGCGGACTACGAGCAGTACTTC. Supplemented by reference TRBV11-3 and TRBJ2-7, the full variable domain reads EAGVVQSPRYKIIEKKQPVAFWCNPISGHNTLYWYLQNLGQGPELLIRYENEEAVDDSQLPKDRFSAERLKGVDSTLKIQPAELGDSAVYLCASSPAGVADYEQYFGPGTRLTVT.

J is TRBJ2-2 and V is TRBV4-1; weak D call: TRBD2 (7 bases). V was trimmed by 4 bases and J by 0 bases, leaving 15 bases between them. Germline assignment: CDR1 MGHRA and CDR2 YSYEKL. CDR3 length: 17 residues. The CDR3 loop reads CASSPVGGQANTGELFF. In nucleotides, the CDR3 is TGCGCCAGCAGCCCTGTGGGGGGGCAGGCGAACACCGGGGAGCTGTTTTTT.

The rearrangement joins TRBV7-2 to TRBJ2-2; no firm D call. The CDR3 spans 13 residues. Germline V gene sequence: CDR1 SGHTA, CDR2 FQGNSA. Deletions cut 3 bases from V and 6 bases from J, with 8 bases between. As DNA, the CDR3 is TGTGCCAGCAGCTTGGCGGTTGCCGGGGAGCTGTTTTTT. Its translation: CASSLAVAGELFF. The full variable domain, with the rest looked up from reference TRBV7-2 and TRBJ2-2, is GAGVSQSPSNKVTEKGKDVELRCDPISGHTALYWYRQSLGQGLEFLIYFQGNSAPDKSGLPSDRFSAERTGGSVSTLTIQRTQQEDSAVYLCASSLAVAGELFFGEGSRLTVL.

CDR3: CASSLGQGFSETQYF. CDR3 sequence (DNA): TGTGCCAGCAGTCTGGGACAGGGTTTTTCAGAGACCCAGTACTTC. J is TRBJ2-5 and V is TRBV2; 9 bases map to TRBD1. CDR1 is SNHLY, CDR2 FYNNEI, per germline. The CDR3 is 15 amino acids. V was pared by 5 bases and J by 4 bases, with 8 bases of the junction left unmatched.

The chain links TRBV10-3 to TRBJ2-1; a weak D match, TRBD2 (6 bases). This CDR3 has 17 residues. The ends were cut back, 0 bases at V and 5 bases at J, with 17 bases in the middle. In germline, CDR1 is ENHRY, CDR2 SYGVKD. The CDR3 region is CAISESGDFAYNNEQFF. CDR3 coding DNA: TGTGCCATCAGTGAGTCTGGGGACTTCGCTTACAACAATGAGCAGTTCTTC.

J is TRBJ2-7 and V is TRBV9, with D tentatively TRBD2 (6 bases). Germline CDR1 and CDR2: SGDLS and YYNGEE. The CDR3 extends over 14 amino acids. The V end was cut by 0 bases, the J end by 4 bases, with 11 bases between. The CDR3 coding sequence is TGTGCCAGCAGCGTAGATGCTAGCGTGTACGAGCAGTACTTC. Residues: CASSVDASVYEQYF. Together with reference TRBV9 and TRBJ2-7, the CDR3 gives the full variable domain: DSGVTQTPKHLITATGQRVTLRCSPRSGDLSVYWYQQSLDQGLQFLIQYYNGEERAKGNILERFSAQQFPDLHSELNLSSLELGDSALYFCASSVDASVYEQYFGPGTRLTVT.

This chain connects TRBV10-3 to TRBJ1-5; 7 positions match TRBD1. Germline CDR1 ENHRY, CDR2 SYGVKD. V shed 9 bases, J shed 2 bases, and the junction held 7 bases outside the gene matches. This CDR3 region has 14 residues. The CDR3 region is CAIRSDRGNQPQHF. CDR3 DNA sequence: TGTGCCATACGAAGCGACAGGGGCAATCAGCCCCAGCATTTT.

The chain uses TRBV2 and TRBJ1-5; D unresolved. The length of the CDR3 is 14 residues. The germline V gene has CDR1 SNHLY and CDR2 FYNNEI. Trimming removed 4 bases at V and 1 base at J, with 8 bases between. This chain's CDR3 is CASSARGSNQPQHF. DNA of the CDR3: TGTGCCAGCAGTGCCCGGGGAAGCAATCAGCCCCAGCATTTT.

This clone was seen more than once but under ten times. V gene TRBV6-5 combines with J gene TRBJ1-5; D gene ambiguous. The CDR3 extends over 13 amino acids. Trimming shortened V by 7 bases and J by 5 bases, and 12 bases separated the two germline ends. CDR1 is MNHEY, CDR2 SVGAGI, per germline. The CDR3 DNA sequence: TGTGCCAGCACCTCGGGATCTCATCAGCCCCAGCATTTT. Translated: CASTSGSHQPQHF.